The sequence of this TCR beta chain was determined in a study of blood T cell repertoires in COVID-19. Germline lookup yields CDR1 LGHDT and CDR2 YNNKEL (reference sequence). The CDR3 extends over 15 amino acids. V gave up 1 base and J gave up 3 bases, with 11 bases separating them. Authors' methods: The authors estimated nucleated cell counts from reference gene primer amplification. Repertoires were generated with immunoSEQ multiplex PCR, while TCRdb's copy carries only in-frame clones and drops some. The V and J calls and clone size were taken over from that table, and D and trimming were inferred from the DNA. This sample yields some 450,000 clones, of which 85% to 90% are seen a single time; roughly 0.84% belongs to the top ten.

Specimen: peripheral blood. The TCR sequence derives from a man between 18 and 35 years old with COVID-19, enrolled during active disease. This sequence joins TRBV3-1 (or the pseudogene TRBV3-2) and TRBJ2-3; D unresolved. Written as DNA, the CDR3 is TGTGCCAGCAGCCAAGTCGGGTCTTGGACAGATACGCAGTATTTT. It yields the protein CASSQVGSWTDTQYF.